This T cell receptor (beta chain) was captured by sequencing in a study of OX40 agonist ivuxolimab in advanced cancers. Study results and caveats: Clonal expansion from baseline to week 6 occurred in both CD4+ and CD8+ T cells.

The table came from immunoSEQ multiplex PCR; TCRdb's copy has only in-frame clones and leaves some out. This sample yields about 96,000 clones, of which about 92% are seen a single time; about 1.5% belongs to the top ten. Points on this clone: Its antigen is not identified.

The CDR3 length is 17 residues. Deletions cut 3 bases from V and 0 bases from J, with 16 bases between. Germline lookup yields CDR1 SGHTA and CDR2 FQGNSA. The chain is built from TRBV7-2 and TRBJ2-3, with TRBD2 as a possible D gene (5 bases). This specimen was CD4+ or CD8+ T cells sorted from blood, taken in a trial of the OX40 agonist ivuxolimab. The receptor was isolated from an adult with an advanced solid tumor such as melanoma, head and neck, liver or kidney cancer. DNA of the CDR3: TGTGCCAGCAGCTTTATCAGCGGAGCGTCTAGCACAGATACGCAGTATTTT. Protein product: CASSFISGASSTDTQYF.